These 17 T cell receptor beta chains were all obtained from the same sample, sequenced in a study of cytomegalovirus exposure and HLA in healthy donors. The PCR ran on 60 Vbeta and 13 Jbeta primers. This table comes from immunoSEQ multiplex PCR, and its TCRdb copy is limited to in-frame clones, with some not included. The profile shows roughly 120,000 clones, around 77% of them singletons. The material sequenced was PBMCs. The source of these receptors is a middle-aged woman in good health and CMV-seropositive.

The chain couples TRBV2 to TRBJ2-1, with no clear D. V lost 7 bases to trimming and J lost 4 bases, with 14 bases between them. CDR1 and CDR2 (germline): SNHLY, FYNNEI. The CDR3 covers 14 residues. The CDR3 sequence is CASTYSLQYNEQFF. The CDR3 DNA sequence: TGTGCCAGCACCTACAGTCTACAGTACAATGAGCAGTTCTTC.

This chain links TRBV14 with TRBJ2-7, with a tentative D call TRBD1 (6 bases). Germline V gives CDR1 SGHDN, CDR2 FVKESK. V was pared by 4 bases and J by 0 bases, with 7 bases between. CDR3 length: 13 amino acids. CDR3 nucleotides: TGTGCCAGCAGCCTACAGGGCTCCTACGAGCAGTACTTC. This gives the protein CASSLQGSYEQYF.

This chain connects TRBV7-6 to TRBJ1-5, with a weak D call TRBD1 (6 bases). V lost 5 bases to trimming and J lost 1 base, with 15 bases between them. The length of the CDR3 is 16 residues. The germline V gene has CDR1 SGHVS and CDR2 FNYEAQ. In DNA, the CDR3 is TGTGCCAGCAGCGCAGGGGCAGGGGCGAGCAATCAGCCCCAGCATTTT. It codes for CASSAGAGASNQPQHF.

This clone was recorded only once. The chain recombines TRBV7-9 with TRBJ2-5; TRBD2 might be the D (5 bases). Trimming stripped 4 bases from V and 3 bases from J, with 21 bases between. This CDR3 comprises 17 residues. Germline V gene data show CDR1 as SEHNR and CDR2 as FQNEAQ (reference sequence). CDR3 residues: CASSSWGLGIGEETQYF. The CDR3 DNA is TGTGCCAGCAGCTCTTGGGGTTTAGGGATCGGGGAAGAGACCCAGTACTTC.

About this clone: Additional DNA sequences in this sample encode the identical CDR3. The rearrangement links TRBV5-1 to TRBJ2-7; tentative D call: TRBD2 (7 bases). CDR3 length: 14 residues. The germline CDR1 and CDR2 sequences are SGHRS and YFSETQ. Between the trimmed V and J ends, which lost 0 bases and 10 bases, there was a span of 17 bases. For the CDR3, the DNA is TGCGCCAGCAGCTTGGCGGGGGCTAGCGGACGTCAGTACTTC. As protein: CASSLAGASGRQYF.

The chain joins TRBV19 to TRBJ1-1; no clear D gene. The CDR3 has 13 amino acids. Looked up from germline, CDR1 is LNHDA and CDR2 is SQIVND (reference sequence). Trimming shortened V by 2 bases and J by 0 bases, and 4 bases separated the two germline ends. In nucleotides, the CDR3 is TGTGCCAGTAGTATAACTTTGAACACTGAAGCTTTCTTT. Amino acids: CASSITLNTEAFF.

Comments on this clone: Compared with germline, one end of the junction differs, possibly owing to a read error. The chain combines TRBV9 with TRBJ2-1; the match to TRBD2 covers 7 bases. Germline CDR1 SGDLS, CDR2 YYNGEE. This CDR3 has 16 residues. The CDR3 region is CASSPGLPGLYSEQFF. DNA for the CDR3: TGTGCCAGCAGCCCGGGACTACCCGGGCTCTACAGTGAGCAGTTCTTC.

The gene calls are TRBV19 and TRBJ2-3, with D possibly being TRBD1 (6 bases). Germline CDR1 is LNHDA and CDR2 is SQIVND (reference sequence). V dropped 4 bases and J dropped 6 bases, with 11 bases sitting between them. This CDR3 has 13 residues. CDR3 in DNA: TGTGCCAGTAGTAGATTTCAGGGGGATACGCAGTATTTT. Protein product: CASSRFQGDTQYF.

This rearrangement joins TRBV4-1 to TRBJ2-1, with TRBD2 identical over 7 bases. J was trimmed by 8 bases and V by 0 bases; bases with no gene match: 10. This CDR3 is 16 amino acids long. Germline lookup yields CDR1 MGHRA and CDR2 YSYEKL. The CDR3 reads CASSQDPGRPGYEQFF. DNA of the CDR3: TGCGCCAGCAGCCAAGATCCCGGGAGGCCTGGGTATGAGCAGTTCTTC.

V gene TRBV5-1 combines with J gene TRBJ2-7; a possible D gene is TRBD1 (5 bases). Trimming left V 3 bases short and J 5 bases short, with 9 bases between. The CDR3 length is 12 residues. The germline V gene has CDR1 SGHRS and CDR2 YFSETQ. CDR3 in amino acids: CASSYDSHEQYF. In DNA, the CDR3 is TGCGCCAGCAGCTACGACAGTCACGAGCAGTACTTC.

This clone was seen once. This same CDR3 is encoded by further DNA sequences in the sample. The chain carries TRBV7-8 and TRBJ2-5; no clear D. Germline V CDR1 and CDR2: SGHVS, FQNEAQ. The CDR3 runs 11 residues. The V end was cut by 5 bases, the J end by 5 bases, with 6 bases between. CDR3 sequence: CASSPRETQYF. The CDR3 region has the DNA TGTGCCAGCAGCCCTAGGGAGACCCAGTACTTC.

As DNA, the CDR3 is TGTGCCAGCAGCGTGGCGGGACAGGGGGCATTGGTAGGTGAAAAACTGTTTTTT. Its translation is CASSVAGQGALVGEKLFF. V is TRBV5-5 and J is TRBJ1-4; 12 bases agree with TRBD1. Germline CDR1 is SGHKS and CDR2 is YYEKEE (reference sequence). J gave up 7 bases and V 4 bases, and 14 bases lay outside the gene matches. The CDR3 extends over 18 amino acids.

This chain connects TRBV13 to TRBJ1-1; D perhaps matches TRBD1 (5 bases). There are 16 residues in the CDR3. Trimming pared 2 bases from V and 6 bases from J, leaving 19 bases between. Germline loops: CDR1 PRHDT, CDR2 FYEKMQ (reference sequence). This CDR3 reads CASSLRGRNPGSEAFF. CDR3 nucleotide sequence: TGTGCCAGCAGCTTAAGGGGCAGGAACCCCGGCTCTGAAGCTTTCTTT.

There are a few counts of this clone. This sequence joins TRBV5-1 and TRBJ2-7, with 9 nucleotides matching TRBD1. The CDR3 loop spans 14 amino acids. J was trimmed by 2 bases and V by 2 bases; bases with no gene match: 2. Germline CDR1 is SGHRS and CDR2 is YFSETQ. Here the CDR3 DNA reads TGCGCCAGCAGCTTAGGGGACAGGGCCTACGAGCAGTACTTC. Residues: CASSLGDRAYEQYF.

This chain links TRBV28 with TRBJ2-1, with TRBD1 matching over 7 bases. Trimming at V came to 6 bases and at J to 7 bases, leaving 12 bases not matched to a gene. This CDR3 is 15 amino acids long. CDR1 is MDHEN and CDR2 is SYDVKM in the germline V gene. CDR3 region: CASRKGGAASNEQFF. The CDR3 DNA follows: TGTGCCAGCAGGAAAGGGGGCGCGGCTTCGAATGAGCAGTTCTTC.

The CDR3 protein is CAISLDRGGTEAFF. The CDR3, as DNA: TGTGCCATCAGCCTCGACAGGGGCGGCACTGAAGCTTTCTTT. V usage is TRBV10-3 and J usage is TRBJ1-1, with 8 bases matching TRBD1. The CDR3 runs 14 residues. With 6 bases clipped from V and 4 bases from J, the junction kept 7 bases outside the gene matches. From germline, CDR1 is ENHRY and CDR2 SYGVKD.

This chain connects TRBV11-2 to TRBJ2-7, with a possible D match to TRBD1 (6 bases). CDR1 and CDR2 from the germline V gene are SGHAT and FQNNGV. This CDR3 spans 14 amino acids. Trimming stripped 6 bases from V and 2 bases from J, with 14 bases between. The CDR3 is CASRPRTAAYEQYF. CDR3 DNA sequence: TGTGCCAGCAGACCCAGGACAGCCGCCTACGAGCAGTACTTC.